These T cell receptor beta chains were read from a single sample in a study of blood T cells in healthy people across ages. TCRdb re-analysed the 5' RACE reads in MiXCR, keeping a single row per CDR3 protein. The sample lists over 1,300,000 distinct CDR3 sequences, approximately 60% seen once, with about 6.7% in the top ten. Sequencing was done on a sample of blood. These receptors all come from a man aged 18 to 29 in good health. CDR3s include the opening cysteine and the closing phenylalanine or tryptophan. The D gene is left open where the match is weak. Rows may omit the clone size; those that give it use once, few, many or a size class.

NA,TRBV27,NA,TRBJ2-1,CASGIADSYNEQFF,TGTGCCAGCGGAATAGCGGACTCCTACAATGAGCAGTTCTTC
NA,TRBV6-5,NA,TRBJ2-7,CASSVSREGEQYF,TGTGCCAGCAGTGTATCCCGTGAGGGCGAGCAGTACTTC
NA,TRBV4-1,TRBD1,TRBJ2-3,CASSARQGVFGDTQYF,TGCGCCAGCAGCGCCCGACAGGGTGTTTTCGGAGATACGCAGTATTTT
NA,TRBV4-2,TRBD1,TRBJ1-1,CASSPTQGASTEAFF,TGTGCCAGCAGCCCCACCCAGGGGGCCAGCACTGAAGCTTTCTTT
NA,TRBV2,TRBD1,TRBJ2-7,CASSDLYEDRGTYEQYF,TGTGCCAGCAGTGATTTATATGAGGACAGGGGGACCTACGAGCAGTACTTC
NA,TRBV20-1,TRBD2,TRBJ2-3,CGVLLAGGPTDTQYF,TGCGGTGTCCTCCTAGCGGGGGGGCCTACAGATACGCAGTATTTT
NA,TRBV27,NA,TRBJ1-2,CASSNGQNNGYTF,TGTGCCAGCAGTAACGGACAGAATAATGGCTACACCTTC
few,TRBV27,NA,TRBJ2-7,CASSFGGAHEQYF,TGTGCCAGCAGTTTTGGAGGGGCCCACGAGCAGTACTTC
once,TRBV4-3,NA,TRBJ1-5,CASSLIQGVRKGPYSNQPQHF,TGCGCCAGCAGCCTAATTCAGGGCGTGAGAAAAGGGCCCTATAGCAATCAGCCCCAGCATTTT
NA,TRBV27,TRBD2,TRBJ2-1,CASSPPSGRGSYNEQFF,TGTGCCAGCAGTCCTCCTAGCGGGAGGGGGTCCTACAATGAGCAGTTCTTC
few,TRBV6-4,NA,TRBJ1-6,CASSDSETNSPLHF,TGTGCCAGCAGTGACTCGGAAACCAATTCACCCCTCCACTTT
NA,TRBV11-2,NA,TRBJ1-1,CASSFAPPRAFF,TGTGCCAGCAGCTTCGCACCTCCTCGCGCTTTCTTT
NA,TRBV18,TRBD1,TRBJ2-2,CASSPTGQGGPNTGELFF,TGTGCCAGCTCACCGACAGGACAGGGTGGGCCAAACACCGGGGAGCTGTTTTTT
NA,TRBV30,TRBD1,TRBJ1-5,CAWSVGTGNQPQHF,TGTGCCTGGAGTGTTGGGACAGGGAATCAGCCCCAGCATTTT
few,TRBV7-2,NA,TRBJ2-3,CASSKPYTDTQYF,TGTGCCAGCAGCAAGCCTTACACAGATACGCAGTATTTT
NA,TRBV2,TRBD1,TRBJ1-2,CASRDRVQGYTF,TGTGCCAGCAGGGACAGGGTTCAAGGCTACACCTTC
NA,TRBV10-3,TRBD1,TRBJ1-1,CAIRDRGRDKAFF,TGTGCCATCAGAGACAGGGGGCGGGATAAAGCTTTCTTT
NA,TRBV7-2,NA,TRBJ2-1,CASSFFKGHNEQFF,TGTGCCAGCAGCTTTTTCAAAGGGCACAATGAGCAGTTCTTC
few,TRBV20-1,TRBD2,TRBJ2-5,CSARGTSGLAETQYF,TGCAGTGCTAGAGGGACTAGCGGGTTAGCGGAGACCCAGTACTTC
few,TRBV29-1,NA,TRBJ2-7,CSVTGIESYEQYF,TGCAGCGTTACAGGGATAGAATCCTACGAGCAGTACTTC
NA,TRBV5-1,TRBD1,TRBJ2-2,CASSFRDRNTGELFF,TGCGCCAGCAGCTTCCGGGACAGGAACACCGGGGAGCTGTTTTTT
few,TRBV5-1,NA,TRBJ2-4,CASSLDPSKNIQYF,TGCGCCAGCAGCTTGGATCCGTCCAAAAACATTCAGTACTTC
few,TRBV6-2/TRBV6-3,TRBD2,TRBJ2-3,CASSRGLVSDTQYF,TGTGCCAGCAGTCGAGGACTAGTATCAGATACGCAGTATTTT
NA,TRBV29-1,NA,TRBJ2-5,CSVDGQEQETQYF,TGCAGCGTTGATGGGCAGGAGCAAGAGACCCAGTACTTC
NA,TRBV12-3/TRBV12-4,TRBD2,TRBJ2-2,CASRKGTSGETGELFF,TGTGCCAGCAGAAAGGGGACTAGCGGGGAAACCGGGGAGCTGTTTTTT
NA,TRBV20-1,NA,TRBJ1-2,CSATGQLYGYTF,TGCAGTGCAACAGGACAGCTTTATGGCTACACCTTC
NA,TRBV20-1,TRBD1,TRBJ2-1,CSARQGAEQFF,TGCAGTGCTAGGCAGGGGGCTGAGCAGTTCTTC
NA,TRBV2,NA,TRBJ1-2,CASSEIVGGSVGYTF,TGTGCCAGCAGTGAGATTGTGGGAGGGTCAGTCGGCTACACCTTC
few,TRBV27,NA,TRBJ1-5,CASSIQGNQPQHF,TGTGCCAGCAGCATACAGGGAAATCAGCCCCAGCATTTT
NA,TRBV14,NA,TRBJ2-1,CASSQEWGEQFF,TGTGCCAGCAGCCAAGAGTGGGGTGAGCAGTTCTTC
once,TRBV6-1,TRBD1,TRBJ2-4,CASSDRDRGREQYF,TGTGCCAGCAGTGATCGGGACAGGGGAAGGGAGCAGTACTTC
few,TRBV4-3,TRBD2,TRBJ2-3,CASSQDPPGLESTDTQYF,TGCGCCAGCAGCCAAGACCCGCCGGGACTAGAGTCCACAGATACGCAGTATTTT
NA,TRBV29-1,NA,TRBJ1-4,CSVDWGNEKLFF,TGCAGCGTTGACTGGGGAAATGAAAAACTGTTTTTT
NA,TRBV5-5,NA,TRBJ1-1,CASALGFGSEAFF,TGTGCCAGCGCCCTGGGTTTTGGGTCTGAAGCTTTCTTT
NA,TRBV18,TRBD1,TRBJ1-4,CASSSHGTVNEKLFF,TGTGCCAGCTCTAGCCATGGGACAGTAAATGAAAAACTGTTTTTT
NA,TRBV10-3,TRBD2,TRBJ2-3,CAIRRTSGSGADTQYF,TGTGCCATCAGACGGACTAGCGGGAGTGGCGCAGATACGCAGTATTTT
NA,TRBV2,NA,TRBJ1-2,CASSESPSYGYTF,TGTGCCAGCAGTGAGAGCCCTTCCTATGGCTACACCTTC
many,TRBV4-1,NA,TRBJ2-6,CASRGVPAKHSGANVLTF,TGCGCCAGCAGGGGAGTACCGGCCAAGCACTCTGGGGCCAACGTCCTGACTTTC
few,TRBV4-2,NA,TRBJ2-3,CASSQDPWKADTQYF,TGTGCCAGCAGCCAAGATCCGTGGAAGGCAGATACGCAGTATTTT
NA,TRBV20-1,NA,TRBJ1-2,CSALYYGDGYTF,TGCAGTGCTCTCTATTACGGGGATGGCTACACCTTC